Following are 14 T cell receptor beta chains from one sample sequenced in a study of blood T cell repertoires in COVID-19. Only in-frame clones appear in the TCRdb table, and some are missing; sequencing was by immunoSEQ multiplex PCR. The data hold fewer than 200,000 clones, with 88% observed a single time. The sequenced sample was peripheral blood. The origin of the receptors is a man between 60 and 75 years old with acute or convalescent COVID-19.

This clone was found once. The rearrangement joins TRBV24-1 to TRBJ2-5; perhaps TRBD1 as D (5 bases). V lost 1 base to trimming and J lost 6 bases, with 11 bases between them. The CDR3 loop spans 14 amino acids. CDR1 and CDR2 from the germline V gene are KGHDR and SFDVKD. CDR3: CATSDLGRVQTQYF. The CDR3 DNA is TGTGCCACCAGTGATTTAGGCAGGGTGCAGACCCAGTACTTC.

The gene calls are TRBV28 and TRBJ2-7; 13 bases are shared with TRBD2. Germline CDR1 and CDR2: MDHEN and SYDVKM. The CDR3 loop spans 14 amino acids. Trimming took 3 bases from V and 9 from J; bases not matched to a gene: 5. The chain's CDR3 is CASSFGLAGARQYF. The CDR3 DNA reads as TGTGCCAGCAGTTTCGGACTAGCGGGAGCCAGGCAGTACTTC.

The rearrangement joins TRBV30 to TRBJ1-1, with 7 bases lining up with TRBD1. CDR3 length: 13 residues. J gave up 8 bases and V 4 bases, and 10 bases lay outside the gene matches. Looked up from germline, CDR1 is GTSNPN and CDR2 is SVGIG (reference sequence). The chain's CDR3 is CAWTLRDSLEAFF. The CDR3 nucleotides are TGTGCCTGGACACTCCGGGACAGCCTCGAAGCTTTCTTT.

The table lists this clone with a count of one. This chain joins TRBV19 and TRBJ1-2, with TRBD1 matching 7 bases. CDR1 is LNHDA and CDR2 is SQIVND in the germline V gene (reference sequence). CDR3 length equals 15 residues. V lost 5 bases, J lost 1 base, and 7 bases stayed unmatched. The CDR3 sequence is CASSVTGTDNYGYTF. In nucleotides, the CDR3 is TGTGCCAGTAGTGTTACCGGGACAGATAACTATGGCTACACCTTC.

V gene TRBV6-5 combines with J gene TRBJ1-2; D is ambiguous. Deletions cut 4 bases from V and 7 bases from J, with 13 bases between. The CDR3 is 13 amino acids. Germline V lookup: CDR1 MNHEY, CDR2 SVGAGI. The CDR3 region is CASSSLMGRGYTF. The DNA of the CDR3 is TGTGCCAGCAGTTCCCTGATGGGCCGTGGCTACACCTTC.

In this sample, this clone turned up a few times. The CDR3 region has the DNA TGTGCCAGCTCACCAGGAGGTAATCAGCAGTACTTC. As protein: CASSPGGNQQYF. J is TRBJ2-7 and V is TRBV18, with TRBD2 as a possible D gene (5 bases). The germline V and J ends were trimmed by 2 bases and 8 bases, with 10 bases remaining between them. The CDR3 sequence is 12 residues long. Germline lookup yields CDR1 KGHSH and CDR2 LQKENI.

The chain couples TRBV18 to TRBJ2-1, with TRBD1 matching over 7 bases. The V gene end was trimmed by 4 bases and the J gene end by 2 bases; junction bases not matched to a gene: 11. This CDR3 region has 17 residues. Germline values: CDR1 KGHSH, CDR2 LQKENI. The CDR3 nucleotides are TGTGCCAGCTCACTCCTAGGTAGGGGGCTGGCCTACAATGAGCAGTTCTTC. Residues: CASSLLGRGLAYNEQFF.

The rearrangement joins TRBV7-9 to TRBJ2-1, with D possibly matching TRBD2 (5 bases). The CDR3 length is 12 residues. V was clipped by 2 bases and J by 8 bases, with 7 bases between them. Germline V gives CDR1 SEHNR, CDR2 FQNEAQ (reference sequence). In DNA form, the CDR3 reads TGTGCCAGCAGCTTAACCGGGGATGAGCAGTTCTTC. It specifies CASSLTGDEQFF.

V and J are TRBV7-3 and TRBJ1-1, with no clear D. This CDR3 is built from 14 residues. V was trimmed by 1 base and J by 5 bases, leaving 11 bases between them. Germline V lookup: CDR1 SGHTA, CDR2 FQGTGA. CDR3 sequence: CASSLNSLETEAFF. The CDR3 region has the DNA TGTGCCAGCAGCTTAAACAGCCTGGAAACTGAAGCTTTCTTT.

The rearrangement uses TRBV21-1 and TRBJ1-2; the D segment call TRBD1 is taken from the table without a DNA check. TRBV21-1 is an annotated pseudogene. The CDR3 runs to 15 residues. This CDR3 reads CASSLTGSDNYGYTF. CDR3 in DNA: TGTGCCAGCAGCCTCACAGGGTCTGATAACTATGGCTACACCTTC.

The V and J genes are TRBV25-1 and TRBJ2-5; TRBD1 is a possible D gene (5 bases). The ends were cut back, 3 bases at V and 3 bases at J, with 8 bases in the middle. CDR3 size: 13 residues. Germline-derived CDR1 and CDR2 are MGHDK and SYGVNS. The chain's CDR3 is CASSEQGKETQYF. CDR3 DNA: TGTGCCAGCAGTGAGCAGGGCAAAGAGACCCAGTACTTC.

The V gene is TRBV5-1, the J gene TRBJ2-3; TRBD1 matches 10 bases. With 0 bases clipped from V and 4 bases from J, the junction kept 2 bases outside the gene matches. The CDR3 loop spans 15 amino acids. Germline loops: CDR1 SGHRS, CDR2 YFSETQ. CDR3 nucleotide sequence: TGCGCCAGCAGCTTGGGACAGGGGGCCTCAGATACGCAGTATTTT. Its protein product is CASSLGQGASDTQYF. Complete variable domain (other parts from reference TRBV5-1 and TRBJ2-3): KAGVTQTPRYLIKTRGQQVTLSCSPISGHRSVSWYQQTPGQGLQFLFEYFSETQRNKGNFPGRFSGRQFSNSRSEMNVSTLELGDSALYLCASSLGQGASDTQYFGPGTRLTVL.

V is TRBV29-1 and J is TRBJ1-1; tentative D call: TRBD1 (6 bases). CDR3 length: 12 amino acids. In germline, CDR1 is SQVTM, CDR2 ANQGSEA. V lost 7 bases and J lost 4, with 13 bases in between. The chain's CDR3 is CSAHRGSTEAFF. The CDR3 DNA follows: TGCAGCGCCCATAGGGGGTCCACTGAAGCTTTCTTT.

The sample holds a few counts of this clone. The chain joins TRBV5-1 to TRBJ2-7; 8 nucleotides agree with TRBD1. From germline, CDR1 is SGHRS and CDR2 YFSETQ. V trimming: 0 bases; J trimming: 6 bases; junction bases outside the gene matches: 5. This CDR3 is 14 amino acids long. The CDR3 reads CASSLAQGAGEQYF. CDR3 nucleotides: TGCGCCAGCAGCTTGGCTCAGGGGGCAGGCGAGCAGTACTTC.